This T cell receptor beta chain appears in the sequencing data of a study of CD8+CD57+ T cells in acquired aplastic anemia (dated by TCRdb to 2016 to 2019). Context from the whole study: On average, sorted CD4+ and CD8+ cells yielded approximately 3 ug of extracted DNA, with a range of roughly 0.19 to 27.4 ug. A CD8+CD57+ expansion meant a frequency higher than the mean frequency seen in healthy subjects.

Flow cytometry had shown CD8+CD57+ cell expansion in the patients selected for sequencing. All patients had severe acquired aplastic anemia diagnosed by International Study of Aplastic Anemia and Agranulocytosis and Camitta criteria. Patients had received no therapy at the time of blood sampling. In the study, sorted CD4+ and CD8+ blood T cells from patients with severe aplastic anemia and from healthy subjects underwent deep sequencing of TCR repertoires. In the USA, patient enrollment took place under clinicaltrials.gov protocols 00001620, 01623167, 00001397, 00071045, 00081523 and 00961064. Ficoll-Paque density gradient centrifugation was used to isolate peripheral blood mononuclear cells. CD4+ and CD8+ T cells were sorted by FACS or magnetic beads before DNA extraction. What the authors observed across the whole study: CD8+ Simpson's diversity did not differ significantly between patients and healthy controls (P=0.060). Twenty-nine CD8+ CDR3 sequences were found in both patients and controls but appeared to be highly expressed in patients and within the immunodominant clones of the patients.

Genomic DNA was used as template for profiling of TCR beta VDJ combinations and CDR3 sequences. An Illumina HiSeq 2000 was the platform used for TCR repertoire sequencing. The original methods were these. Repertoires were assessed using TRBV/TRBJ rearrangement plots, CDR3 size and DJ length profiles, and Simpson's diversity index. The most abundant DNA sequence in the deep sequencing data was taken as the immunodominant clone. CDR3 amino acid sequences were screened for sharing across subjects and were compared with published repertoires and the VDJdb database. TCRdb reran the public reads through fastp at Q25 and MiXCR, keeping productive beta chains. Every entry covers one CDR3 protein and lists the most common genes and DNA from its rows. These V and J calls rely on TCRdb rather than the paper's analysis. A total of 200,000 to 300,000 distinct CDR3 sequences appear in this sample, roughly 82% of them only once. The ten largest clones take up approximately 40% of the sample.

As to this clonotype: Its antigen specificity is not known. A junction boundary mismatches the germline segment, possibly from a read error.

Reading the germline V gene gives CDR1 SNHLY and CDR2 FYNNEI. The CDR3 starts with the cysteine, ends with the phenylalanine, and has 16 residues. Of all the DNA, just the CDR3 is kept, 48 bases in frame from base 1. Sequences were obtained from sorted CD4+, CD8+, or CD8+CD57+ T cells (not recorded which) from PBMCs. This sequence uses TRBV2 and TRBJ2-1; the D match is possibly TRBD1 or TRBD2, with 6 bases aligned in each. The receptor was isolated from a human donor with aplastic anemia. The CDR3 in this case is CASGHGGADTQYDQFF. The nucleotides are TGTGCCAGCGGGCACGGGGGCGCAGATACGCAGTATGATCAGTTCTTC.